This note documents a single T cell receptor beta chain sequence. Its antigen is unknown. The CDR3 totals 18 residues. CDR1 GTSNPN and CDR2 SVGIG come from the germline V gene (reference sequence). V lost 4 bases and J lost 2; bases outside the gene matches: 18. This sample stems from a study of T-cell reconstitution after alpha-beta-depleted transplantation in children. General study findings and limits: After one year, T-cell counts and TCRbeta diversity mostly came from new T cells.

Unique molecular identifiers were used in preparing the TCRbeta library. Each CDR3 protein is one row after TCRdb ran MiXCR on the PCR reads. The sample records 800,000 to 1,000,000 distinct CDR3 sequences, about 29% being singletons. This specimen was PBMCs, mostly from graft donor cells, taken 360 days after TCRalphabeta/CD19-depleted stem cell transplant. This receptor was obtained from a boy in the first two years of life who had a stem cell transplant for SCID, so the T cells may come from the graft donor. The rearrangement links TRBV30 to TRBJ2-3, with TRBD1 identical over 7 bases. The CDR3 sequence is CAWTSGQLPTLTTDTQYF. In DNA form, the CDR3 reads TGTGCCTGGACCTCGGGACAGCTACCCACTCTCACCACAGATACGCAGTATTTT.